This TCR beta chain is drawn from a study of shared clonotypes between healthy human individuals. Every subset's genomic DNA went evenly onto several immunoSEQ plates. Using approximately 190 ng DNA, roughly 33,000 T cell genomes, the sorted-subset replicate PCRs were run. Sequencing was performed with immunoSEQ multiplex PCR; in TCRdb, only in-frame clones are kept and a portion is missing. The table lists about 980,000 clones, approximately 76% of them singletons. Findings of the study overall: What naive subsets generally showed was a larger estimated richness than memory subsets showed.

This clone was observed many times. As yet, its antigen is unknown. In the same sample, other DNA sequences code for this CDR3. The CDR3 totals 12 residues. Germline CDR1 and CDR2: WSHSY and SAAADI. The ends lost 8 bases at V and 4 bases at J; junction bases unmatched: 4. The sample consisted of memory CD4+ T cells sorted from blood. Stated subset: CD45RA-negative fraction. This sequence was found in a man between 18 and 35 years old in good health. The rearrangement joins TRBV10-2 to TRBJ1-1, with 7 bases identical to TRBD1. CDR3 residues: CASRDSSTEAFF. The CDR3 DNA reads TGCGCCAGCCGGGACAGCTCCACTGAAGCTTTCTTT.